This TCR beta chain was sequenced in a study of cytomegalovirus exposure and HLA in healthy donors. Turning to the study itself: A prior study identified 117 million unique TCR beta sequences from 190 million or so T cells.

Amplification used 60 Vbeta primers and 13 Jbeta primers. Profiling relied on immunoSEQ multiplex PCR, and the TCRdb table lists in-frame clones only, not all of them. The sample has roughly 130,000 clones, over 70% seen once; the top ten hold approximately 1.8%. Notes on the study in general: TRBV6-2, TRBV6-3 and some other V segments were excluded as indistinguishable. Later work found most CMV-associated TCR beta chains apparently HLA-restricted.

Donors were nominally healthy when sampled, though unrecorded immune exposures were likely. Comments on this clone: What it recognizes is unknown.

CDR1 SNHLY and CDR2 FYNNEI come from the germline V gene. This CDR3 spans 11 amino acids. With 6 bases removed from V and 7 bases from J, the gap between germline ends came to 10 bases. Input material: PBMCs. The origin of this receptor is a woman aged 35 to 49 in good health and CMV-seronegative. The chain carries TRBV2 and TRBJ2-7; tentative D call: TRBD1 (6 bases). CDR3 in DNA: TGTGCCAGCAGAGCAGGGGCAGAGCAGTACTTC. Its protein is CASRAGAEQYF.